What follows are 5 T cell receptor beta chains derived from one specimen sequenced in a study of blood T cell repertoires in COVID-19. TCRdb's copy holds only in-frame clones and misses some; the assay was immunoSEQ multiplex PCR. In the table there are more than 300,000 clones, 70% to 90% of which are singletons. The sequencing sample was made of PBMCs or T cells enriched from blood (not recorded which). The receptors shown here come from a young woman who had recovered from COVID-19.

V is TRBV19 and J is TRBJ1-2; 7 bases agree with TRBD1. The CDR3 consists of 14 residues. Trimming took 6 bases from V and 3 from J; bases not matched to a gene: 7. The germline gives CDR1 LNHDA, CDR2 SQIVND (reference sequence). The CDR3 loop is CASRRDSKDYGYTF. The CDR3 coding sequence is TGTGCCAGTAGAAGGGACAGTAAAGACTATGGCTACACCTTC.

This chain uses TRBV25-1 with TRBJ2-1; 10 nucleotides agree with TRBD2. Germline V lookup: CDR1 MGHDK, CDR2 SYGVNS. The trim removed 4 bases at V and 5 bases at J, leaving 11 bases unmatched. The CDR3 covers 17 residues. The CDR3 reads CASSGTAGGSPHNEQFF. The CDR3 nucleotides read TGTGCCAGCAGTGGGACAGCGGGGGGGAGTCCCCACAATGAGCAGTTCTTC. Full variable domain (rest looked up from reference TRBV25-1 and TRBJ2-1): EADIYQTPRYLVIGTGKKITLECSQTMGHDKMYWYQQDPGMELHLIHYSYGVNSTEKGDLSSESTVSRIRTEHFPLTLESARPSHTSQYLCASSGTAGGSPHNEQFFGPGTRLTVL.

The V and J genes are TRBV15 and TRBJ2-1; 8 nucleotides match TRBD2. J lost 6 bases, V lost 0 bases, and 4 bases had no gene match. CDR1 and CDR2 from the germline V gene are LNHNV and YYDKDF (reference sequence). The CDR3 covers 15 residues. CDR3 amino acids: CATSRDILAGNEQFF. Here the CDR3 DNA reads TGTGCCACCAGCAGAGATATTCTAGCGGGCAATGAGCAGTTCTTC.

The chain carries TRBV21-1 and TRBJ1-1; the D segment call TRBD1 is taken from the table without a DNA check. TRBV21-1 represents a pseudogene. This CDR3 contains 16 residues. The CDR3 is CASSKANREFDTEAFF. CDR3 sequence (DNA): TGTGCCAGCAGCAAAGCAAACAGGGAGTTCGACACTGAAGCTTTCTTT.

The chain has TRBV30 and TRBJ2-7, with TRBD2 matching over 14 bases. The CDR3 has 17 residues. V was clipped by 2 bases and J by 2 bases; unmatched bases: 8. Germline loops: CDR1 GTSNPN, CDR2 SVGIG (reference sequence). The CDR3 DNA follows: TGTGCCTGGAGTTTCCGGACTAGCGGGGGGCCTACCTACGAGCAGTACTTC. This gives the protein CAWSFRTSGGPTYEQYF.